Following are 27 T cell receptor beta chains from one sample sequenced in a study of blood T cell repertoires in COVID-19. The protocol was immunoSEQ multiplex PCR, while the TCRdb copy is restricted to in-frame clones and leaves out a portion. The data show 250,000 to 350,000 clones, approximately 83% seen once. The material sequenced was PBMCs or T cells enriched from blood (not recorded which). The receptors originated from a young woman who had recovered from COVID-19.

The gene calls are TRBV21-1 and TRBJ2-3; the table gives TRBD2 as D, unverified against the DNA. TRBV21-1 has pseudogene status. CDR3 size: 21 residues. The CDR3 nucleotides are TGTGCCAGCAGCAAACGTCACAGGGTGGGACTAGCGGGGCCTTGCACAGATACGCAGTATTTT. As protein: CASSKRHRVGLAGPCTDTQYF.

The chain joins TRBV12-3 or TRBV12-4 to TRBJ1-1; D may be TRBD1 (5 bases). V was pared by 5 bases and J by 4 bases, with 8 bases between. This CDR3 comprises 12 residues. The CDR3: CASSRQTTEAFF. The CDR3 region has the DNA TGTGCCAGCAGTCGACAGACCACTGAAGCTTTCTTT.

This sequence joins TRBV27 and TRBJ2-3, with a tentative D call TRBD2 (6 bases). This CDR3 has 14 amino acids. The V end lost 0 bases, the J end lost 7 bases, and 11 bases lay between the germline ends. Germline assignment: CDR1 MNHEY and CDR2 SMNVEV (reference sequence). Here the CDR3 DNA reads TGTGCCAGCAGTTTATCGGGGGGATTAAATACGCAGTATTTT. The encoded protein is CASSLSGGLNTQYF.

This clone was detected once. The genes are TRBV27 and TRBJ2-2; 12 bases fit TRBD1. The CDR3 is 20 residues long. Germline V CDR1 and CDR2: MNHEY, SMNVEV (reference sequence). Trimming removed 2 bases from V and 1 base from J; junction bases left unmatched: 11. DNA of the CDR3: TGTGCCAGCAGTTTAAAGGGACAGGGGGCGCGTGGGAAGAACACCGGGGAGCTGTTTTTT. It yields the protein CASSLKGQGARGKNTGELFF.

The genes are TRBV12-3 or TRBV12-4 and TRBJ1-2, with D unclear. This CDR3 spans 10 amino acids. Trimming removed 8 bases from V and 6 bases from J, with 7 bases in between. This CDR3 is CASGRDGYTF. The DNA of the CDR3 is TGTGCCAGCGGGAGGGATGGCTACACCTTC.

DNA of the CDR3: TGTGCCAGCAGTTACACCAAGGGGGCTGGCTACACCTTC. Translating it yields CASSYTKGAGYTF. The chain has TRBV5-4 and TRBJ1-2; 7 nucleotides agree with TRBD1. CDR1 SGHNT and CDR2 YYREEE come from the germline V gene (reference sequence). CDR3 length: 13 residues. With V trimmed by 5 bases and J by 7 bases, 8 bases remained unmatched.

J is TRBJ2-5 and V is TRBV6-2 or TRBV6-3; the D gene is possibly TRBD1 (5 bases). Trimming left V 0 bases short and J 1 base short, with 9 bases between. Germline loops: CDR1 MNHEY, CDR2 SVGEGT. The CDR3 consists of 15 residues. The CDR3 protein is CASSYSATAQETQYF. The CDR3 bases are TGTGCCAGCAGTTACTCCGCGACAGCCCAAGAGACCCAGTACTTC.

As regards this clone: No conserved phenylalanine or tryptophan is present at the end of the CDR3, so a read error is the likely explanation. No DNA is shown, since the ends of the CDR3 on it are uncertain; the CDR3 is the one TCRdb lists. This chain connects TRBV12-3 or TRBV12-4 to TRBJ1-1; the table's D call of TRBD1 was not tested on the DNA. The CDR3 is made up of 12 amino acids, end residues included. CDR3 region: CASSLEGHPSAL.

The chain couples TRBV7-9 to TRBJ1-1; unclear D gene. The CDR3 length is 18 residues. The V end was cut by 4 bases, the J end by 0 bases, with 21 bases between. Germline V gene lookup returns CDR1 SEHNR and CDR2 FQNEAQ (reference sequence). The CDR3 DNA is TGTGCCAGCAGCTCGGGGTGGCGTGATATAGGCCTGAACACTGAAGCTTTCTTT. It codes for CASSSGWRDIGLNTEAFF.

The CDR3 DNA follows: TGCGCCAGCAGCCATTTGGACAGGGTGAGGGAGCCCCAGCATTTT. Its translation: CASSHLDRVREPQHF. The rearrangement links TRBV4-1 to TRBJ1-5, with 8 bases identical to TRBD1. Germline V gene data show CDR1 as MGHRA and CDR2 as YSYEKL. The CDR3 sequence is 15 residues long. Trimming took 3 bases from V and 8 from J; bases not matched to a gene: 9.

This chain uses TRBV2 with TRBJ2-1; no firm D call. Germline loops: CDR1 SNHLY, CDR2 FYNNEI. V was pared by 3 bases and J by 2 bases, with 14 bases between. This CDR3 is 16 amino acids long. The CDR3, as DNA: TGTGCCAGCAGTGACGTGGAGCCTGATGCCTACAATGAGCAGTTCTTC. Translation: CASSDVEPDAYNEQFF. Using reference TRBV2 and TRBJ2-1 for the parts outside the CDR3, the full variable domain is EPEVTQTPSHQVTQMGQEVILRCVPISNHLYFYWYRQILGQKVEFLVSFYNNEISEKSEIFDDQFSVERPDGSNFTLKIRSTKLEDSAMYFCASSDVEPDAYNEQFFGPGTRLTVL.

As concerns this clone: Other nucleotide sequences in the sample specify the same CDR3. This chain connects TRBV27 to TRBJ1-5, with 8 bases identical to TRBD1. This CDR3 region has 14 residues. Germline V gene lookup returns CDR1 MNHEY and CDR2 SMNVEV (reference sequence). Losses at the gene ends were 6 bases for V and 4 bases for J; bases not matched to a gene: 5. CDR3 sequence reads: CASSPQGGNQPQHF. The CDR3 DNA reads TGTGCCAGCAGCCCACAGGGGGGTAATCAGCCCCAGCATTTT.

The genes are TRBV28 and TRBJ1-6; TRBD1 matches 10 bases. V shed 4 bases, J shed 10 bases, and the junction held 4 bases outside the gene matches. The CDR3 has 14 amino acids. Germline V gene lookup returns CDR1 MDHEN and CDR2 SYDVKM. As DNA, the CDR3 is TGTGCCAGCAGTTGGACAGGGGGTAGATCACCCCTCCACTTT. This codes for CASSWTGGRSPLHF.

The rearrangement links TRBV21-1 to TRBJ2-7; the D call in the table, TRBD2, was not verified against the DNA. TRBV21-1 is termed a pseudogene. CDR3 length equals 15 residues. DNA of the CDR3: TGTGCCAGCAGCAAAGACGGGATACCTTCCCACGAGCAGTACTTC. This codes for CASSKDGIPSHEQYF.

J is TRBJ1-5 and V is TRBV10-2; 7 bases are shared with TRBD1. The CDR3 spans 15 residues. Germline values: CDR1 WSHSY, CDR2 SAAADI. Trimming took 6 bases from V and 7 from J; bases not matched to a gene: 12. The CDR3 nucleotides read TGCGCCAGCAGGGAAACAGGGGTGCAAGGGCAGCCCCAGCATTTT. It encodes CASRETGVQGQPQHF.

CDR3 in DNA: TGTGCCAGCAGTGTTGCGACAGAAGTACTCACAGATACGCAGTATTTT. It specifies CASSVATEVLTDTQYF. This chain links TRBV28 with TRBJ2-3, with TRBD1 as a possible D gene (5 bases). The CDR3 covers 16 residues. V was trimmed by 5 bases and J by 2 bases, leaving 17 bases between them. Germline values: CDR1 MDHEN, CDR2 SYDVKM.

The rearrangement uses TRBV5-1 and TRBJ2-1, with 11 bases lining up with TRBD2. The CDR3 length is 12 residues. V shed 7 bases, J shed 8 bases, and the junction held 2 bases outside the gene matches. Germline CDR1 SGHRS, CDR2 YFSETQ. CDR3 residues: CASRTSGYEQFF. In DNA, the CDR3 is TGCGCCAGCCGGACTAGCGGGTATGAGCAGTTCTTC. Variable domain in full (rest from reference TRBV5-1 and TRBJ2-1): KAGVTQTPRYLIKTRGQQVTLSCSPISGHRSVSWYQQTPGQGLQFLFEYFSETQRNKGNFPGRFSGRQFSNSRSEMNVSTLELGDSALYLCASRTSGYEQFFGPGTRLTVL.

This clone was seen more than once but under ten times. The chain employs TRBV10-1 and TRBJ1-1; no firm D call. Trimming pared 3 bases from V and 7 bases from J, leaving 9 bases between. CDR1 and CDR2 (germline): WNHNN, SYGVQD (reference sequence). CDR3 size: 12 residues. Here the CDR3 reads CASSDGRFEAFF. DNA of the CDR3: TGCGCCAGCAGTGACGGGAGATTTGAAGCTTTCTTT.

This rearrangement joins TRBV7-6 to TRBJ2-5; D possibly corresponds to TRBD1 (5 bases). Trimming stripped 5 bases from V and 0 bases from J, with 25 bases between. The CDR3 has 19 residues. Germline CDR1 and CDR2: SGHVS and FNYEAQ. CDR3: CASSPEDNRPFSYQETQYF. The CDR3 coding sequence is TGTGCCAGCAGCCCCGAGGATAACAGGCCCTTTTCGTACCAAGAGACCCAGTACTTC.

This sequence joins TRBV11-2 and TRBJ2-3; 10 bases are a match to TRBD2. With 3 bases clipped from V and 6 bases from J, the junction kept 3 bases outside the gene matches. Germline V gene sequence: CDR1 SGHAT, CDR2 FQNNGV. CDR3 length equals 14 residues. CDR3 amino acids: CASSFLAGADTQYF. CDR3 in DNA: TGTGCCAGCAGCTTCCTAGCGGGAGCCGATACGCAGTATTTT.

The DNA for the CDR3 is TGTGCCAGCAGCTTAGTTTGGTATAGAGAGGGGAACACTGAAGCTTTCTTT. Amino acid sequence: CASSLVWYREGNTEAFF. The rearrangement uses TRBV7-8 and TRBJ1-1; D is unclear. The CDR3 is 17 amino acids. Trimming left V 1 base short and J 1 base short, with 16 bases between. Germline loops: CDR1 SGHVS, CDR2 FQNEAQ.

The chain couples TRBV5-1 to TRBJ2-2; tentative D call: TRBD2 (6 bases). CDR3 size: 13 residues. Trimming stripped 4 bases from V and 8 bases from J, with 12 bases between. The germline V gene encodes CDR1 SGHRS and CDR2 YFSETQ. The CDR3, as DNA: TGCGCCAGCAGCGAGGACCTAGCGGGGGAGCTGTTTTTT. This translates into CASSEDLAGELFF.

This chain links TRBV28 with TRBJ2-7; perhaps TRBD2 as D (7 bases). The CDR3 extends over 12 amino acids. Germline CDR1 MDHEN, CDR2 SYDVKM. Trimming pared 8 bases from V and 2 bases from J, leaving 10 bases between. CDR3 nucleotide sequence: TGTGCCAGCGGGGGGGGGCCCTACGAGCAGTACTTC. It is translated as CASGGGPYEQYF.

The table lists this clone with a few counts. The V and J genes are TRBV12-3 or TRBV12-4 and TRBJ2-6; no clear D. V lost 4 bases and J 4 bases, leaving 2 bases between the germline ends. The CDR3 extends over 12 amino acids. The CDR3: CASSSGANVLTF. In DNA, the CDR3 is TGTGCCAGCAGTTCAGGGGCCAACGTCCTGACTTTC.

CDR3 sequence: CASSLAKAGGTSRDTQYF. The DNA of the CDR3 is TGCGCCAGCAGCTTGGCCAAGGCGGGAGGGACCTCTCGGGATACGCAGTATTTT. The chain uses TRBV5-1 and TRBJ2-3; 9 bases agree with TRBD2. Per germline, CDR1 SGHRS and CDR2 YFSETQ. V was pared by 0 bases and J by 6 bases, with 14 bases of the junction left unmatched. This CDR3 has 18 residues.

J is TRBJ1-6 and V is TRBV30, with 9 bases matching TRBD1. With 3 bases clipped from V and 8 bases from J, the junction kept 14 bases outside the gene matches. Germline V gene lookup returns CDR1 GTSNPN and CDR2 SVGIG (reference sequence). This CDR3 spans 17 amino acids. DNA of the CDR3: TGTGCCTGGAGCCGCACTTTGACAGGGGGTTCTGATTCACCCCTCCACTTT. It codes for CAWSRTLTGGSDSPLHF.

This chain joins TRBV9 and TRBJ2-1, with TRBD1 as a possible D gene (6 bases). V lost 2 bases, J lost 8 bases, and 14 bases lay in between. The CDR3 has 14 amino acids. Germline assignment: CDR1 SGDLS and CDR2 YYNGEE. The CDR3 DNA follows: TGTGCCAGCAGCGTGTGGACAGTTGCCGATGAGCAGTTCTTC. Its protein product is CASSVWTVADEQFF.